The clone carrying this T cell receptor (beta chain) was picked up a small number of times. The length of the CDR3 is 15 residues. V shed 7 bases, J shed 8 bases, and the junction held 12 bases outside the gene matches. CDR1 SGHNT and CDR2 YYREEE come from the germline V gene (reference sequence). This specimen belongs to a study of tumor and adjacent non-tumor tissue in lung cancer. The library came from three nested PCR rounds adapted from ARM-PCR protocols. Using its own MiXCR run on the multiplex PCR reads, TCRdb lists one record per CDR3 protein. The sample yields more than 75,000 distinct CDR3 sequences, 75% to 90% seen once. No cell sorting was done before RNA was extracted from the tissue.

The specimen sequenced was lung tumor tissue. The source of this sequence is a woman aged 45 to 65 with non-small cell lung cancer. The rearrangement uses TRBV5-4 and TRBJ1-4, with 9 bases aligning to TRBD1. The CDR3 loop is CASGTNRGLKEKLFF. DNA of the CDR3: TGTGCCAGCGGCACAAACAGGGGGCTCAAAGAAAAACTGTTTTTT.